This entry concerns a single TCR beta chain. Germline loops: CDR1 SEHNR, CDR2 FQNEAQ (reference sequence). Trimming took 2 bases from V and 2 from J, leaving 11 bases between them. There are 15 residues in the CDR3. Clones were sequenced by immunoSEQ multiplex PCR, and TCRdb holds only the in-frame ones, with some missing. The table includes 140,000 or so clones, approximately 83% detected once. This sample is drawn from a study of blood T cell repertoires in COVID-19. Source material: peripheral blood. This TCR was sampled from a woman older than 75 with acute or convalescent COVID-19. The V call is TRBV7-9, the J call TRBJ2-3, with unresolved D. CDR3 sequence (DNA): TGTGCCAGCAGCTTATGGTCAACAGACACAGATACGCAGTATTTT. Translating gives CASSLWSTDTDTQYF.